The clone carrying this TCR beta chain is medium-sized by share. The data derive from a study of OX40 agonist ivuxolimab in advanced cancers. The trim removed 6 bases at V and 5 bases at J, leaving 5 bases unmatched. The CDR3 is 14 residues long. Germline V lookup: CDR1 ENHRY, CDR2 SYGVKD. Here immunoSEQ multiplex PCR was the method, and the copy in TCRdb shows in-frame clones only, minus some. The sample holds around 45,000 clones, over 70% seen once. The sequence derives from an adult with an advanced solid tumor such as melanoma, head and neck, liver or kidney cancer. This specimen consisted of CD4+ or CD8+ T cells sorted from blood, obtained in a trial of the OX40 agonist ivuxolimab. V and J are TRBV10-3 and TRBJ2-2, with 8 bases lining up with TRBD2. This chain's CDR3 is CAISASGLTGELFF. The CDR3 coding sequence is TGTGCCATCAGCGCTAGCGGGCTTACCGGGGAGCTGTTTTTT.